This T cell receptor beta chain is drawn from a study of T cell responses to AZD1222 COVID-19 vaccine. Findings and limits, study-wide: Spike-specific TCR depth and breadth grew after two AZD1222 doses. The study identified only six AZD1222 recipients as seropositive at baseline.

The CDR3 is 13 residues long. Germline assignment: CDR1 SGHDN and CDR2 FVKESK. Trimming took 7 bases from V and 6 from J, leaving 16 bases between them. Here immunoSEQ multiplex PCR was the method, and the copy in TCRdb shows in-frame clones only, minus some. The table lists some 86,000 clones, about 90% of them singletons, with roughly 7.2% in the top ten. Turning to this clone: Its antigen is undetermined.

This sequence joins TRBV14 and TRBJ2-7; D not resolved. The sequence was collected from an adult who received the AZD1222 COVID-19 vaccine. Sequenced here: peripheral blood, sampled 28 days after the second AZD1222 dose. Written as DNA, the CDR3 is TGTGCCAGCATCAGGCGCTCGTCGATCGAGCAGTACTTC. This gives the protein CASIRRSSIEQYF.